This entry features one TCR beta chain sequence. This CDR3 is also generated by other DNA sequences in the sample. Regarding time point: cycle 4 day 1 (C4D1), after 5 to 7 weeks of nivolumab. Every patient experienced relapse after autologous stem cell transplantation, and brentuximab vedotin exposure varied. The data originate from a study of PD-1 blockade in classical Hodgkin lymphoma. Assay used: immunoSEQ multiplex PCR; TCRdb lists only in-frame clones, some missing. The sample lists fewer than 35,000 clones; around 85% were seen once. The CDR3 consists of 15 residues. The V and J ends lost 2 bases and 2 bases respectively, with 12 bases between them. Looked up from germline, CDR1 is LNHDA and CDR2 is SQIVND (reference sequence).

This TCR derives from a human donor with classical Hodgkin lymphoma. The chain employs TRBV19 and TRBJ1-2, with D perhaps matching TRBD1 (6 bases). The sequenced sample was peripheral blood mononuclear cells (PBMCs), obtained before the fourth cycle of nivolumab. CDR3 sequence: CASSISRGRNYGYTF. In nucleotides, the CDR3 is TGTGCCAGTAGTATAAGCAGGGGACGAAACTATGGCTACACCTTC.